The subject of this entry is one T cell receptor (beta chain). The antigen it recognizes is unknown. It has no much larger one-base neighbor in the sample; base qualities were not kept. Libraries came from 5' RACE. Sequenced on an Illumina HiSeq 2500. A second PCR of about 6 to 12 cycles was run with a J-beta primer mix and a sample-barcoded 5' primer. A unique molecular identifier was introduced onto each TCR beta cDNA molecule by a template-switch 5' adaptor carrying 12 random nucleotides. Each sample yielded at least 3 million CDR3-containing paired-end reads. All of the RNA was converted into first-strand cDNA using the Mint cDNA synthesis kit, with a TRBC-specific oligonucleotide serving as the primer. All cDNA was treated with uracil-DNA glycosylase and then went through a first 18-cycle PCR with the universal primers M1SS and BC2_uni_R. In the paper's pipeline: For normalization, 1 million high-quality reads, each with a distinct molecular identifier, were randomly selected from each sample. Instead of being binned into consensus sequences, reads that shared molecular identifiers were thrown out. MiTCR, with a Q25 quality threshold and the strictest error-elimination algorithm, was used for CDR3 identification, clonotype clustering and error correction. A nonparametric unseen species model with Euler transformation was used to estimate a lower bound on total TCR beta diversity. Clones were called with MiXCR by TCRdb after fastp trimmed the public reads at Q25, and only in-frame beta chains were retained. CDR3 protein duplicates are merged, each entry listing the most common genes and DNA. The V and J calls here are based on TCRdb, not the publication. Here the sample has 380,000 or so distinct CDR3 sequences; approximately 52% occur a single time. The ten top clones hold under 60% of the sample.

This sample was included in a study of blood T cells in healthy people across ages (dated by TCRdb to about 2015). Context from the whole study: In model experiments, template switching captured about one uniquely barcoded TCR beta cDNA molecule for every two T cells. To avoid experimental bias, donors of different ages were distributed randomly across sequencing lanes. Using the same blood draw, the study looked at two additional independent replicas of 1 million unique cDNA reads for two donors, one aged 18 to 30 and the other aged 80 or older. Age-related changes in TCR beta repertoire diversity were measured in the study by deep sequencing normalized with unique cDNA molecular identifiers. The donors were divided into four age groups: young (average around 16 years), middle-aged (about 41), aged (approximately 59) and long-lived (nearly 85). Summary of the overall study and its limitations: There was a strong correlation between observed TCR beta diversity and the percentage of naive T cells measured by flow cytometry. As age increased, observed TCR beta diversity per million T cells dropped in a roughly linear way, and a significant reduction was already evident by age roughly 36. Total diversity estimates from one million sequenced T cells were considered lower bounds and underestimates. Since profiling was done on bulk unsorted PBMCs, naive and antigen-experienced compartments could not be conclusively compared. Compared with the aged group, more naive CD4+ T cells, fewer expanded clones and increased TCR diversity were shown by the long-lived group, suggesting age selection. Because donor CMV infection status was unknown, age-related changes in expanded clonotypes were potentially confounded.

Systemically healthy Caucasian individuals from Russia, 35 to 50 in total and aged about 6 to 95 years, were included as donors. Around 10 milliliters of peripheral blood were drawn from each donor into EDTA-treated Vacutainer tubes. Ficoll-Paque density-gradient centrifugation was used to isolate PBMCs, with at least 7 million per sample. Total RNA, at least 5 micrograms per sample, was extracted from PBMCs with Trizol reagent. For every donor, an aliquot of PBMCs went through flow cytometry to measure the percentages of naive CD45RAhigh/CD27high T cells. The CDR3 holds 13 amino acids from the cysteine to the phenylalanine. The read is trimmed to its CDR3 DNA, 39 bases read in frame from base 1. Looking up the germline V gene (reference sequence) yields CDR1 SEHNR and CDR2 FQNEAQ.

Sequences were obtained from blood. This TCR came from a man aged 55-75 years in good health. The rearranged segments are TRBV7-9 and TRBJ2-4; 7 central bases correspond to TRBD1. TRBJ2-7 matches the DNA end more closely, so the J call is doubtful. The DNA is as follows: TGTGCCAGCAGCCCCGGGACAGTCTACGAGCAGTACTTC. Its protein is CASSPGTVYEQYF.